A selection of T cell receptor beta chains follows, all from one sample in a study of cytomegalovirus exposure and HLA in healthy donors. Here immunoSEQ multiplex PCR was the method, and the copy in TCRdb shows in-frame clones only, minus some. The sample lists 90,000 to 120,000 clones; roughly 70% were seen once. Sample: PBMCs. The source of these receptors is a middle-aged woman in good health and CMV-seropositive. Each CDR3 is given with its conserved first and last residue. Fields, in order: J gene, D gene, V gene, clone size, CDR3 DNA, CDR3 protein. A D gene is named only where the DNA matches it firmly. A row's size may be missing; if present it is once, few, many or a size class.

j_gene: TRBJ2-1; d_gene: TRBD2; v_gene: TRBV5-6; abundance: few; CDR3nt: TGTGCCAGCAGCTTCTTTGTTTCGCGGGGGTCCTACAATGAGCAGTTCTTC; CDR3aa: CASSFFVSRGSYNEQFF
j_gene: TRBJ2-2; d_gene: TRBD1; v_gene: TRBV19; abundance: NA; CDR3nt: TGTGCCAGTAGTAGGACAGGATATGGCGGGGAGCTGTTTTTT; CDR3aa: CASSRTGYGGELFF
j_gene: TRBJ1-5; d_gene: TRBD1; v_gene: TRBV6-1; abundance: few; CDR3nt: TGTGCCAGCAGTGGACAGGGTAGAGAATCAGAGCCCCAGCATTTT; CDR3aa: CASSGQGRESEPQHF
j_gene: TRBJ2-2; d_gene: NA; v_gene: TRBV5-4; abundance: few; CDR3nt: TGTGCCAGCAGCTTGAGAGACACCGGGGAGCTGTTTTTT; CDR3aa: CASSLRDTGELFF
j_gene: TRBJ1-2; d_gene: TRBD1; v_gene: TRBV30; abundance: NA; CDR3nt: TGTGCCTGGAGTCCCCGAGGTGGACAGGCCCGCTATGGCTACACCTTC; CDR3aa: CAWSPRGGQARYGYTF
j_gene: TRBJ1-2; d_gene: NA; v_gene: TRBV5-1; abundance: NA; CDR3nt: TGCGCCAGCAGCTTGGACAGGCCCCGAAATGGCTACACCTTC; CDR3aa: CASSLDRPRNGYTF
j_gene: TRBJ2-5; d_gene: TRBD1; v_gene: TRBV10-3; abundance: NA; CDR3nt: TGTGCCATCAGTTCAATTACAGGGGTACAAGAGACCCAGTACTTC; CDR3aa: CAISSITGVQETQYF
j_gene: TRBJ2-1; d_gene: NA; v_gene: TRBV30; abundance: NA; CDR3nt: TGTGCCTTCGATCAGGGCACCTACAATGAGCAGTTCTTC; CDR3aa: CAFDQGTYNEQFF
j_gene: TRBJ1-2; d_gene: TRBD1; v_gene: TRBV30; abundance: few; CDR3nt: TGTGCCTGGAGTGTAGGGACAGCCCTATTGATCACCTTC; CDR3aa: CAWSVGTALLITF
j_gene: TRBJ1-5; d_gene: NA; v_gene: TRBV7-8; abundance: NA; CDR3nt: TGTGCCAGCAGCCCCGTCGGGGGGGTAGGCAATCAGCCCCAGCATTTT; CDR3aa: CASSPVGGVGNQPQHF
j_gene: TRBJ2-5; d_gene: TRBD2; v_gene: TRBV9; abundance: NA; CDR3nt: TGTGCCAGCAGCGTGAGCGGGGGGGCGTTTCAGGAGACCCAGTACTTC; CDR3aa: CASSVSGGAFQETQYF
j_gene: TRBJ2-7; d_gene: TRBD1; v_gene: TRBV4-2; abundance: NA; CDR3nt: TGTGCCAGCAGCCAACCGGGACAGGGGAACTACGAGCAGTACTTC; CDR3aa: CASSQPGQGNYEQYF
j_gene: TRBJ1-6; d_gene: TRBD1; v_gene: TRBV2; abundance: NA; CDR3nt: TGTGCCAGCAGTGCCGGGACAGGCTTCTCACCCCTCCACTTT; CDR3aa: CASSAGTGFSPLHF
j_gene: TRBJ1-2; d_gene: NA; v_gene: TRBV30; abundance: NA; CDR3nt: TGTGCCTGGAGTGTCAGGGGCGCGAGGAACTATGGCTACACCTTC; CDR3aa: CAWSVRGARNYGYTF